This TCR beta chain was recorded in a study of beta chain features in type 1 diabetes. Points from the study as a whole: A moderate, significant TCRB CDR3 shortening appeared in type 1 diabetes across four CD4+ subsets. Relative to healthy donors, patients appeared to have naive, central memory and Treg TCRB repertoires that were more similar.

The isolated RNA, all of it, was reverse transcribed, so expressed TCRB transcripts were what got sequenced. Reads from naive, central memory and regulatory T cell samples averaged around 4 million. Profiling relied on immunoSEQ multiplex PCR, and the TCRdb table lists in-frame clones only, not all of them. The table lists approximately 160,000 clones, 9% to 12% of them singletons. At least ten counts were recorded for this clone. The target antigen is unknown. The same CDR3 is also encoded by other DNA sequences in this sample. This receptor was identified in a man in his thirties or forties with type 1 diabetes. The sample taken for sequencing was central memory CD4+ T cells from blood.

The CDR3 here is CASSPDRITDTQYF. The DNA of the CDR3 is TGCGCCAGCAGCCCGGACAGGATCACAGATACGCAGTATTTT. The chain joins TRBV5-1 to TRBJ2-3, with 7 bases that match TRBD1. The CDR3 spans 14 residues. The J segment lost 2 bases and the V segment lost 4 bases, leaving 4 bases of the junction unmatched. Germline V CDR1 and CDR2: SGHRS, YFSETQ.